The 17 T cell receptor beta chains given below trace back to one sample, sequenced in a study of cytomegalovirus exposure and HLA in healthy donors. PCR primers comprised 60 Vbeta and 13 Jbeta primers. TCRdb keeps only in-frame clones here, not all; method: immunoSEQ multiplex PCR. The sample table includes about 140,000 clones. Source material: PBMCs. The receptors shown here come from a man aged 40-55 years in good health and CMV-seronegative.

This chain uses TRBV6-5 with TRBJ2-1; TRBD2 agrees at 8 bases. The junction had 5 bases not matched to a gene; V was cut back by 6 bases and J by 4 bases. CDR3 length: 14 residues. Germline V gene data show CDR1 as MNHEY and CDR2 as SVGAGI. The CDR3 DNA reads as TGTGCCAGCAGACTTCGGGGGGGGTACAATGAGCAGTTCTTC. Its translation: CASRLRGGYNEQFF.

The chain combines TRBV7-9 with TRBJ1-4; 10 nucleotides agree with TRBD1. V shed 3 bases, J shed 8 bases, and the junction held 3 bases outside the gene matches. The CDR3 runs to 14 residues. CDR1 SEHNR and CDR2 FQNEAQ come from the germline V gene (reference sequence). The DNA of the CDR3 is TGTGCCAGCAGCTTGGGGACAGGGGAAGAAAAACTGTTTTTT. This translates into CASSLGTGEEKLFF.

The chain links TRBV2 to TRBJ1-1; D gene unclear. The CDR3 has 11 residues. Germline CDR1 and CDR2: SNHLY and FYNNEI. V lost 4 bases and J lost 8, with 8 bases in between. CDR3 sequence reads: CASSAQMEAFF. The CDR3 DNA reads TGTGCCAGCAGTGCCCAGATGGAAGCTTTCTTT. Full variable domain (rest looked up from reference TRBV2 and TRBJ1-1): EPEVTQTPSHQVTQMGQEVILRCVPISNHLYFYWYRQILGQKVEFLVSFYNNEISEKSEIFDDQFSVERPDGSNFTLKIRSTKLEDSAMYFCASSAQMEAFFGQGTRLTVV.

The genes are TRBV9 and TRBJ1-1; D gene uncertain. The germline CDR1 and CDR2 sequences are SGDLS and YYNGEE. The V gene lost 4 bases and the J gene lost 4 bases, with 14 bases spanning the gap. This CDR3 has 14 residues. This CDR3 reads CASSQRGSSTEAFF. In DNA form, the CDR3 reads TGTGCCAGCAGCCAAAGAGGCAGTAGCACTGAAGCTTTCTTT.

The chain is built from TRBV13 and TRBJ2-3; no clear D. CDR3 length: 13 amino acids. Between the trimmed V and J ends, which lost 5 bases and 2 bases, there was a span of 8 bases. Germline V gene lookup returns CDR1 PRHDT and CDR2 FYEKMQ (reference sequence). The DNA for the CDR3 is TGTGCCAGCAGCCGGTATGACACAGATACGCAGTATTTT. Protein product: CASSRYDTDTQYF.

CDR3 residues: CASSLLPGQGVRSNTGELFF. In nucleotides, the CDR3 is TGTGCCAGCAGTTTATTACCGGGACAGGGGGTGAGGAGCAACACCGGGGAGCTGTTTTTT. This chain uses TRBV27 with TRBJ2-2, with 11 bases fitting TRBD1. The CDR3 is made up of 20 amino acids. The germline V gene has CDR1 MNHEY and CDR2 SMNVEV (reference sequence). After removal of 1 base from V and 2 bases from J, the junction contained 12 bases not matched to a gene.

The V call is TRBV9, the J call TRBJ1-2, with TRBD1 as a possible D gene (5 bases). This CDR3 has 15 residues. V lost 0 bases and J lost 4, with 13 bases in between. Germline values: CDR1 SGDLS, CDR2 YYNGEE. The CDR3 here is CASSVDGGRSYGYTF. CDR3 in DNA: TGTGCCAGCAGCGTAGACGGGGGTAGGAGCTATGGCTACACCTTC.

The chain joins TRBV11-3 to TRBJ2-2, with D maybe TRBD2 (5 bases). The CDR3 is made up of 12 amino acids. Germline CDR1 SGHNT, CDR2 YENEEA. V lost 5 bases, J lost 5 bases, and 6 bases lay in between. The CDR3 region is CASSRTTGELFF. DNA for the CDR3: TGTGCCAGCAGCCGGACTACCGGGGAGCTGTTTTTT.

The chain links TRBV11-3 to TRBJ2-1; D is perhaps TRBD2 (7 bases). The CDR3 length is 16 residues. Trimming stripped 7 bases from V and 9 bases from J, with 25 bases between. Germline lookup yields CDR1 SGHNT and CDR2 YENEEA. CDR3 loop: CASTIRRRGAVIEQFF. The CDR3 bases are TGTGCCAGCACCATAAGGAGACGGGGGGCTGTTATTGAGCAGTTCTTC.

The genes are TRBV11-3 and TRBJ2-3; D possibly corresponds to TRBD1 (6 bases). Between the trimmed V and J ends, which lost 5 bases and 1 base, there was a span of 10 bases. Germline assignment: CDR1 SGHNT and CDR2 YENEEA. The length of the CDR3 is 14 residues. The CDR3 sequence: CASSPRTGTDTQYF. The CDR3 DNA follows: TGTGCCAGCAGCCCTCGGACAGGCACAGATACGCAGTATTTT.

This sequence joins TRBV5-1 and TRBJ1-5; the D gene is possibly TRBD1 (5 bases). Germline V gene sequence: CDR1 SGHRS, CDR2 YFSETQ. Trimming took off 0 bases at V and 2 bases at J, with 9 bases between the two ends. This CDR3 has 15 residues. The chain's CDR3 is CASSLEGIRNQPQHF. DNA for the CDR3: TGCGCCAGCAGCTTGGAGGGGATCCGCAATCAGCCCCAGCATTTT.

V is TRBV7-7 and J is TRBJ2-2, with TRBD2 matching over 10 bases. The CDR3 is made up of 18 amino acids. Germline loops: CDR1 SSHAT, CDR2 FNYEAQ (reference sequence). V lost 5 bases to trimming and J lost 3 bases; unmatched junction nucleotides: 12. Here the CDR3 DNA reads TGTGCCAGCAGCGCACTCTTTACTAGCGGGGCGCACACCGGGGAGCTGTTTTTT. Translating gives CASSALFTSGAHTGELFF.

V usage is TRBV29-1 and J usage is TRBJ2-7; possible D gene TRBD1, 6 bases. There are 12 residues in the CDR3. With 6 bases removed from V and 6 bases from J, the gap between germline ends came to 15 bases. The germline V gene has CDR1 SQVTM and CDR2 ANQGSEA. The CDR3 coding sequence is TGCAGCGTCAGTACAGGGTCTACCGAGCAGTACTTC. It specifies CSVSTGSTEQYF.

The chain joins TRBV4-2 to TRBJ2-5; D possibly corresponds to TRBD1 (7 bases). Germline V gene data show CDR1 as LGHNA and CDR2 as YNFKEQ. The CDR3 runs 13 residues. V was shortened by 6 bases and J by 4 bases, with 12 bases between the two germline ends. CDR3 sequence reads: CASSPQGGETQYF. The CDR3 DNA is TGTGCCAGCAGTCCTCAGGGGGGAGAGACCCAGTACTTC.

The chain links TRBV7-9 to TRBJ1-1, with TRBD1 matching 7 bases. The germline V gene has CDR1 SEHNR and CDR2 FQNEAQ (reference sequence). The J segment lost 0 bases and the V segment lost 6 bases, leaving 10 bases of the junction unmatched. The CDR3 spans 16 residues. CDR3 DNA sequence: TGTGCCAGCAGTGACGACAGGGTCTTTATGAACACTGAAGCTTTCTTT. Its protein product is CASSDDRVFMNTEAFF.

This chain links TRBV19 with TRBJ1-3; D gene uncertain. This CDR3 has 14 amino acids. V was trimmed by 9 bases and J by 4 bases, leaving 16 bases between them. The germline V gene encodes CDR1 LNHDA and CDR2 SQIVND (reference sequence). The CDR3 nucleotides are TGTGCCAGCGACTTGGGAGGGTACGGAAACACCATATATTTT. Translation gives CASDLGGYGNTIYF.

The chain uses TRBV7-2 and TRBJ1-1; 7 nucleotides match TRBD1. The CDR3 length is 14 residues. CDR1 and CDR2 from the germline V gene are SGHTA and FQGNSA. J gave up 5 bases and V 1 base, and 4 bases lay outside the gene matches. CDR3 sequence (DNA): TGTGCCAGCAGCTTAGATACAGGGGTAACTGAAGCTTTCTTT. It codes for CASSLDTGVTEAFF.